This TCR beta chain emerged from a study of blood T cell repertoires in COVID-19. Study-level information: The United States, Italy and Spain provided the acute and convalescent COVID-19 samples. Sample material is recorded as cDNA or gDNA derived from T cells, B-cell-depleted T cells, or PBMCs.

The germline gives CDR1 SGHNT, CDR2 YYREEE (reference sequence). This CDR3 spans 15 amino acids. V gave up 5 bases and J gave up 5 bases; unmatched junction bases: 8. In the study's own analysis: The assay estimated nucleated cells by amplifying reference gene primers. The method was immunoSEQ multiplex PCR; TCRdb's version includes in-frame clones alone and lacks a portion of them. The DNA gave D and trimming, while V, J and clone size come from that table. Counted here are 150,000 to 180,000 clones, about 89% occurring once; the ten biggest clones make up roughly 0.54%. The chain carries TRBV5-4 and TRBJ2-1; TRBD1 matches 9 bases. The specimen was peripheral blood. The TCR originated in a man over 45 with acute or convalescent COVID-19. DNA of the CDR3: TGTGCCAGCAGTGGCGGGACAGGGCTTAACAATGAGCAGTTCTTC. Translating gives CASSGGTGLNNEQFF.